The 16 T cell receptor beta chains below all came from one sample that was sequenced in a study of blood T cell repertoires in COVID-19. The protocol was immunoSEQ multiplex PCR, while the TCRdb copy is restricted to in-frame clones and leaves out a portion. The table includes about 250,000 clones, about nine tenths detected once. Sequencing was performed on PBMCs or T cells enriched from blood (not recorded which). Every receptor here comes from a woman in her twenties or thirties with acute COVID-19.

This clone was seen a single time. The chain combines TRBV5-1 with TRBJ2-1, with TRBD2 matching over 9 bases. The V gene's germline CDR1 is SGHRS and CDR2 YFSETQ. The CDR3 is 18 residues long. Losses at the gene ends were 0 bases for V and 0 bases for J; bases not matched to a gene: 7. The CDR3 region is CASSLAGTSTSSYNEQFF. DNA for the CDR3: TGCGCCAGCAGCTTGGCCGGGACTAGCACGAGCTCCTACAATGAGCAGTTCTTC.

V and J are TRBV9 and TRBJ2-1; 10 positions match TRBD2. The V and J ends lost 3 bases and 6 bases, in that order; junction bases with no gene match: 9. CDR1 and CDR2 from the germline V gene are SGDLS and YYNGEE. The CDR3 covers 16 residues. CDR3 sequence (DNA): TGTGCCAGCAGCGCCACTCTAGCGGGAGCCCCCAATGAGCAGTTCTTC. Translation gives CASSATLAGAPNEQFF.

The genes are TRBV2 and TRBJ1-6, with TRBD1 matching over 9 bases. The CDR3 has 17 amino acids. Trimming removed 3 bases from V and 0 bases from J; junction bases left unmatched: 3. Looked up from germline, CDR1 is SNHLY and CDR2 is FYNNEI. Here the CDR3 reads CASSEGQGFSYNSPLHF. CDR3 DNA sequence: TGTGCCAGCAGTGAGGGACAGGGTTTCTCCTATAATTCACCCCTCCACTTT.

The chain couples TRBV5-6 to TRBJ2-3; TRBD1 might be the D (6 bases). Trimming removed 5 bases at V and 2 bases at J, with 15 bases between. The germline V gene encodes CDR1 SGHDT and CDR2 YYEEEE. The CDR3 extends over 15 amino acids. The chain's CDR3 is CASSTGTYYTDTQYF. Here the CDR3 DNA reads TGTGCCAGCAGTACCGGGACATATTACACAGATACGCAGTATTTT. The full variable domain, its missing parts supplied by reference TRBV5-6 and TRBJ2-3, is DAGVTQSPTHLIKTRGQQVTLRCSPKSGHDTVSWYQQALGQGPQFIFQYYEEEERQRGNFPDRFSGHQFPNYSSELNVNALLLGDSALYLCASSTGTYYTDTQYFGPGTRLTVL.

This chain's CDR3 is CSVLAGGYEQYF. The CDR3 nucleotides read TGCAGCGTTTTGGCAGGGGGCTACGAGCAGTACTTC. The rearrangement joins TRBV29-1 to TRBJ2-7; TRBD1 matches at 7 bases. The CDR3 totals 12 residues. The junction had 4 bases not matched to a gene; V was cut back by 5 bases and J by 3 bases. Germline V gene sequence: CDR1 SQVTM, CDR2 ANQGSEA.

J is TRBJ1-6 and V is TRBV2; D is ambiguous. The CDR3 totals 15 residues. In germline, CDR1 is SNHLY, CDR2 FYNNEI. Trimming cost V 6 bases and J 7 bases, with 16 bases left between them. This chain's CDR3 is CASSLEGRRNSPLHF. In DNA, the CDR3 is TGTGCCAGCAGCCTAGAGGGAAGAAGGAATTCACCCCTCCACTTT.

The V and J genes are TRBV24-1 and TRBJ1-2; 7 positions match TRBD1. The CDR3 runs 13 residues. J lost 5 bases, V lost 5 bases, and 4 bases had no gene match. From germline, CDR1 is KGHDR and CDR2 SFDVKD. The CDR3, as DNA: TGTGCCACCAGTGGAGCAGGGGGGTATGGCTACACCTTC. Its translation is CATSGAGGYGYTF.

The chain is built from TRBV12-3 or TRBV12-4 and TRBJ2-7; the D gene is possibly TRBD2 (5 bases). V was shortened by 5 bases and J by 2 bases, with 10 bases between the two germline ends. The CDR3 spans 13 residues. As DNA, the CDR3 is TGTGCCAGCAGTCTGCGGGCCGCCTACGAGCAGTACTTC. Amino acid sequence: CASSLRAAYEQYF.

The genes are TRBV11-2 and TRBJ2-2; a possible D gene is TRBD2 (5 bases). The CDR3 length is 15 residues. The germline gives CDR1 SGHAT, CDR2 FQNNGV. The V and J ends lost 0 bases and 6 bases respectively, with 11 bases between them. CDR3 loop: CASSLEGVVSGELFF. In nucleotides, the CDR3 is TGTGCCAGCAGCTTAGAGGGAGTTGTTTCCGGGGAGCTGTTTTTT.

The J gene is TRBJ2-1, the V gene TRBV19, with D tentatively TRBD1 (5 bases). V was pared by 4 bases and J by 6 bases, with 16 bases between. The CDR3 is made up of 15 amino acids. Germline V CDR1 and CDR2: LNHDA, SQIVND (reference sequence). CDR3 sequence: CASSTKRQLSNEQFF. The CDR3 DNA sequence: TGTGCCAGTAGTACAAAAAGACAGCTATCCAATGAGCAGTTCTTC.

The V call is TRBV7-2, the J call TRBJ1-6; D gene unclear. Trimming removed 2 bases at V and 7 bases at J, with 12 bases between. The germline V gene encodes CDR1 SGHTA and CDR2 FQGNSA. The CDR3 is 15 residues long. The CDR3 DNA reads as TGTGCCAGCAGCTTAATCGGGAGGTCGAATTCACCCCTCCACTTT. It specifies CASSLIGRSNSPLHF. Filled out from reference TRBV7-2 and TRBJ1-6, the complete variable domain reads GAGVSQSPSNKVTEKGKDVELRCDPISGHTALYWYRQSLGQGLEFLIYFQGNSAPDKSGLPSDRFSAERTGGSVSTLTIQRTQQEDSAVYLCASSLIGRSNSPLHFGNGTRLTVT.

This chain joins TRBV6-2 or TRBV6-3 and TRBJ2-5; D is undetermined. The germline V gene encodes CDR1 MNHEY and CDR2 SVGEGT. With 5 bases removed from V and 6 bases from J, the gap between germline ends came to 13 bases. There are 13 residues in the CDR3. CDR3 DNA: TGTGCCAGCAGTCTAATGGGTGGGCAGACCCAGTACTTC. Translating it yields CASSLMGGQTQYF.

This clone was seen a single time. The gene calls are TRBV19 and TRBJ2-1; 8 bases map to TRBD2. This CDR3 spans 15 amino acids. Germline V gene sequence: CDR1 LNHDA, CDR2 SQIVND (reference sequence). V lost 5 bases to trimming and J lost 8 bases; unmatched junction nucleotides: 11. The CDR3 reads CASSPLAGPGYEQFF. The CDR3 nucleotides read TGTGCCAGTAGTCCCTTAGCGGGGCCAGGGTATGAGCAGTTCTTC.

This chain joins TRBV30 and TRBJ2-3, with 8 bases that match TRBD1. Trimming at V came to 2 bases and at J to 0 bases, leaving 22 bases not matched to a gene. The germline gives CDR1 GTSNPN, CDR2 SVGIG (reference sequence). The CDR3 covers 21 residues. The CDR3 nucleotides are TGTGCCTGGAGTCGGGTAGACTGCCGGGACAGGACGGCGCATAGCACAGATACGCAGTATTTT. Protein: CAWSRVDCRDRTAHSTDTQYF.

CDR3 DNA: TGTGCCAGCAGTTCTAGGACTAGAACAGATACGCAGTATTTT. Translation gives CASSSRTRTDTQYF. The V gene is TRBV2, the J gene TRBJ2-3; 7 bases are shared with TRBD2. The V gene's germline CDR1 is SNHLY and CDR2 FYNNEI. The V and J ends lost 5 bases and 3 bases, in that order; junction bases with no gene match: 5. The CDR3 length is 14 residues.

The chain combines TRBV6-5 with TRBJ1-6; D gene ambiguous. The CDR3 extends over 12 amino acids. The ends were cut back, 6 bases at V and 10 bases at J, with 10 bases in the middle. Germline CDR1 reads MNHEY; CDR2 reads SVGAGI. The CDR3 nucleotides are TGTGCCAGCAGGCAACACACCTCACCCCTCCACTTT. It encodes CASRQHTSPLHF.